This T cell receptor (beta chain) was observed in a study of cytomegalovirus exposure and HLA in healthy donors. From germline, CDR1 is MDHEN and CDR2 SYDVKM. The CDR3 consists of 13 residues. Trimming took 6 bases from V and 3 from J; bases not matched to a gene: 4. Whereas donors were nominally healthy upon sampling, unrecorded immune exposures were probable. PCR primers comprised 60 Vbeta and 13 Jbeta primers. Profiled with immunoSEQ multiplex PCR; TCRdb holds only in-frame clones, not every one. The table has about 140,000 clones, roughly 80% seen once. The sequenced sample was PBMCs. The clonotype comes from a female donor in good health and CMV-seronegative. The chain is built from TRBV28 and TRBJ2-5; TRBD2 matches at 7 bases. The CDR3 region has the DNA TGTGCCAGCAGCCCAGCGGGAAAAGAGACCCAGTACTTC. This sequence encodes CASSPAGKETQYF.